The clone carrying this T cell receptor beta chain has just one count. This sample includes further DNA sequences coding for the same CDR3. Looked up from germline, CDR1 is SGHTA and CDR2 is FQGTGA. The CDR3 extends over 16 amino acids. Trimming removed 5 bases at V and 7 bases at J, with 22 bases between. These data are taken from a study of somatic mutations in cytotoxic T cells in rheumatoid arthritis. Original handling: Patient CD8+ clones exceeding 1% seldom corresponded to published virus-specific TCRB sequences. Sequenced by immunoSEQ multiplex PCR; TCRdb stores in-frame clones only, minus some. V, J and clone size derive from that table, while D and trimming were established from the DNA sequence. The table records 2,000 to 3,000 clones, 85% of them present only once.

The sequenced material came from CD8+ T cells sorted from blood. This TCR came from a woman between 70 and 85 years old with rheumatoid arthritis. V usage is TRBV7-3 and J usage is TRBJ2-3; TRBD2 might be the D (6 bases). The CDR3 reads CASSDGTAKYTHTQYF. DNA of the CDR3: TGTGCCAGCAGCGACGGGACTGCTAAGTATACCCATACGCAGTATTTT.